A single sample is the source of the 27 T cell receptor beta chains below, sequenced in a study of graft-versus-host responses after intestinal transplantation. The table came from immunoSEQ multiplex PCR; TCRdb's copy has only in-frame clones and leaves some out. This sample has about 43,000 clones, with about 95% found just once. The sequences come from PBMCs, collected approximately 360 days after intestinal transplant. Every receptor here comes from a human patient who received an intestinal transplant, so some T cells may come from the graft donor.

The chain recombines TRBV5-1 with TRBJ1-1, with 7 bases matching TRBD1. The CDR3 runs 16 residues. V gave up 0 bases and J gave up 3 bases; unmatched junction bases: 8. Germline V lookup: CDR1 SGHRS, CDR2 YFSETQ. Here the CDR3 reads CASSLDRQGSDTEAFF. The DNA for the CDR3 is TGCGCCAGCAGCTTGGATAGACAGGGATCGGACACTGAAGCTTTCTTT.

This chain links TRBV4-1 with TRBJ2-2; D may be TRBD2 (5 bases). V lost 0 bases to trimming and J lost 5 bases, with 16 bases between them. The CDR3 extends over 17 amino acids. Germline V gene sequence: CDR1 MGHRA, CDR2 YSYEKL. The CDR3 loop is CASSQDLQSGGTGELFF. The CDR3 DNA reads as TGCGCCAGCAGCCAAGATTTACAGTCCGGAGGAACCGGGGAGCTGTTTTTT.

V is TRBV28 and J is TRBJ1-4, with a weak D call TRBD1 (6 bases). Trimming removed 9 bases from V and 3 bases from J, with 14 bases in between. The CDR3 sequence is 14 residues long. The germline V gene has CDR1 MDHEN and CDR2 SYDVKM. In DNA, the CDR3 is TGTGCCAGTTTGGACAGTGCGGCTAATGAAAAACTGTTTTTT. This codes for CASLDSAANEKLFF. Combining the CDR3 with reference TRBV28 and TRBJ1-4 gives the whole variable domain DVKVTQSSRYLVKRTGEKVFLECVQDMDHENMFWYRQDPGLGLRLIYFSYDVKMKEKGDIPEGYSVSREKKERFSLILESASTNQTSMYLCASLDSAANEKLFFGSGTQLSVL.

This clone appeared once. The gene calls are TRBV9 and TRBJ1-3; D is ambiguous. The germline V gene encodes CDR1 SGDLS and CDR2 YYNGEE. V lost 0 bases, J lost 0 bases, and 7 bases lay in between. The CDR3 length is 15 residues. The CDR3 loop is CASSVGGSSGNTIYF. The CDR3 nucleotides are TGTGCCAGCAGCGTAGGGGGTAGCTCTGGAAACACCATATATTTT.

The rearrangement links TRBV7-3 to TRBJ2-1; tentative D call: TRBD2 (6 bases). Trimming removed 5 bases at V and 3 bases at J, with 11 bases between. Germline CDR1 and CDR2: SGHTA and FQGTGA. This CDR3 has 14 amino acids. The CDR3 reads CASSDDSGYNEQFF. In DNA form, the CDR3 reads TGTGCCAGCAGCGATGATAGCGGCTACAATGAGCAGTTCTTC. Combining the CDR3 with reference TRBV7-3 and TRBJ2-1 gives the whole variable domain GAGVSQTPSNKVTEKGKYVELRCDPISGHTALYWYRQSLGQGPEFLIYFQGTGAADDSGLPNDRFFAVRPEGSVSTLKIQRTERGDSAVYLCASSDDSGYNEQFFGPGTRLTVL.

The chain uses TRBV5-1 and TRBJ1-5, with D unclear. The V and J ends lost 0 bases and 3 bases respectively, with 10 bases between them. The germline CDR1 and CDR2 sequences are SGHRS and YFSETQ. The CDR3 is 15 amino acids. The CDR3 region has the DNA TGCGCCAGCAGCTTGGAGGCCGGGTTCAATCAGCCCCAGCATTTT. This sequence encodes CASSLEAGFNQPQHF.

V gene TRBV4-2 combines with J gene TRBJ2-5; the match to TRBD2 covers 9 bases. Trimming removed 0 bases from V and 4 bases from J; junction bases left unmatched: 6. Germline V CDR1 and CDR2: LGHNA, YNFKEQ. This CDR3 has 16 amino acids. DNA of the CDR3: TGTGCCAGCAGCCAAGATGGGACTAGCCGCTTAGAGACCCAGTACTTC. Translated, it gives CASSQDGTSRLETQYF.

CDR3 sequence reads: CATSNYRGRGSYEQYF. The CDR3 nucleotides are TGTGCCACCAGCAACTACAGGGGGCGCGGGAGCTACGAGCAGTACTTC. The rearrangement links TRBV15 to TRBJ2-7, with TRBD1 matching over 9 bases. Germline lookup yields CDR1 LNHNV and CDR2 YYDKDF (reference sequence). The CDR3 runs 16 residues. J lost 3 bases, V lost 4 bases, and 10 bases had no gene match.

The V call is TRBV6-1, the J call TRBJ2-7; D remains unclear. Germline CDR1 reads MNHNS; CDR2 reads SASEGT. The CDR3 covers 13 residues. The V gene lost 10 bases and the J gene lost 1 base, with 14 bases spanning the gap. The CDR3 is CATIDDFSYEQYF. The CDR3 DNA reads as TGTGCCACCATCGACGATTTTTCCTACGAGCAGTACTTC.

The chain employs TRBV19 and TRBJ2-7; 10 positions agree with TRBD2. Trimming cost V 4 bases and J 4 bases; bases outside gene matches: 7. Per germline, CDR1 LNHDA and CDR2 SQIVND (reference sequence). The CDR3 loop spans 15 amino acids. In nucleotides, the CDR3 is TGTGCCAGTAGTAACCAAGCGGGGGGGCGATACGAGCAGTACTTC. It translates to CASSNQAGGRYEQYF.

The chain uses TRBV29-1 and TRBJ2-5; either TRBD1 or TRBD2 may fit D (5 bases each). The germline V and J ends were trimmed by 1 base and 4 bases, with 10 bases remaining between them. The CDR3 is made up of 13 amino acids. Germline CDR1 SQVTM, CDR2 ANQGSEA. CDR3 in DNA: TGCAGCGTTGAAGTCCGGGGACGAGAGACCCAGTACTTC. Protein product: CSVEVRGRETQYF.

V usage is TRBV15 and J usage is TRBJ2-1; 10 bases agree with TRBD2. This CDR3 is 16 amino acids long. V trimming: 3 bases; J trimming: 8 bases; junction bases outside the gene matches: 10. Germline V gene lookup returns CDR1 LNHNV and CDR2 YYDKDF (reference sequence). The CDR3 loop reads CATSRGLATKAHEQFF. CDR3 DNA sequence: TGTGCCACCAGCAGGGGACTAGCGACAAAGGCCCATGAGCAGTTCTTC.

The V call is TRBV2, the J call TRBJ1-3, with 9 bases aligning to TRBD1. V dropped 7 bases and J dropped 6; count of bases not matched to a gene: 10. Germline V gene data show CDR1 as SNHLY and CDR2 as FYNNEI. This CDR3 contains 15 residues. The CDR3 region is CASTGGDRALNTIYF. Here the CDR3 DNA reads TGTGCCAGCACCGGAGGGGACAGGGCCCTAAACACCATATATTTT.

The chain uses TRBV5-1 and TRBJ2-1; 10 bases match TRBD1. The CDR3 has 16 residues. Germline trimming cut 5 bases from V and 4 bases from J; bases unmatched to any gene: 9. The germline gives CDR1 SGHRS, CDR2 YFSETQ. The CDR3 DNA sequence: TGCGCCAGCAGACCTCCCGGGACAGGGGCGTACAATGAGCAGTTCTTC. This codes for CASRPPGTGAYNEQFF.

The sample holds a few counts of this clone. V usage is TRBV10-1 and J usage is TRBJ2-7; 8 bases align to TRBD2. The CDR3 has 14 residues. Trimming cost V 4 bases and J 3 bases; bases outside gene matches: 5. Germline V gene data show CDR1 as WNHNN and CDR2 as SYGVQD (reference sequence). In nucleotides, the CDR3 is TGCGCCAGCAGTGGAGAAGCGGGAGACTACGAGCAGTACTTC. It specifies CASSGEAGDYEQYF.

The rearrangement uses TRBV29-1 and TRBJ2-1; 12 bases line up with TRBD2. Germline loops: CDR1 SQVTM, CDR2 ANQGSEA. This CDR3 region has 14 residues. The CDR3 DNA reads TGCAGTTCCAAGTTGGGGACTAGCGGGAATGAGCAGTTCTTC. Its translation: CSSKLGTSGNEQFF.

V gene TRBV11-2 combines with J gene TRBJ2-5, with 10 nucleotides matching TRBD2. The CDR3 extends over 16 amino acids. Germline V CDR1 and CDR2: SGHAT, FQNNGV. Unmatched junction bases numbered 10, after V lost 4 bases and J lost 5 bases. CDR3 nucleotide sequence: TGTGCCAGCAGCTACCCTTCTAGCGGGAGTAGCGAGACCCAGTACTTC. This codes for CASSYPSSGSSETQYF.

CDR3 in amino acids: CASSLGAGYQPQHF. The CDR3 nucleotides read TGTGCCAGCAGCTTGGGAGCAGGCTATCAGCCCCAGCATTTT. V usage is TRBV5-6 and J usage is TRBJ1-5; D unresolved. This CDR3 comprises 14 residues. Trimming took off 0 bases at V and 5 bases at J, with 9 bases between the two ends. Germline V CDR1 and CDR2: SGHDT, YYEEEE.

The CDR3 region is CATVREYNSPLHF. The CDR3 DNA reads as TGTGCCACCGTCCGGGAGTATAATTCACCCCTCCACTTT. The chain has TRBV15 and TRBJ1-6; D gene unclear. This CDR3 contains 13 residues. V was pared by 8 bases and J by 4 bases, with 9 bases between. Germline V gene sequence: CDR1 LNHNV, CDR2 YYDKDF (reference sequence).

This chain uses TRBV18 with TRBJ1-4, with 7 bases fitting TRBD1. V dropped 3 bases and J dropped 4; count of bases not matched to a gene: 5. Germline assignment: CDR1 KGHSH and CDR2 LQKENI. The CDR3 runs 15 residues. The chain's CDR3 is CASSPGTADNEKLFF. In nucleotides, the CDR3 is TGTGCCAGCTCACCCGGGACAGCAGATAATGAAAAACTGTTTTTT.

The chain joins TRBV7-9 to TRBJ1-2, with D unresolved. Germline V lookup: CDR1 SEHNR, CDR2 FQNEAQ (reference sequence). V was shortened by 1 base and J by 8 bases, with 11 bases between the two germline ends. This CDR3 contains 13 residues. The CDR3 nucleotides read TGTGCCAGCAGCTTAGGGGAGCTGAGGGGCTACACCTTC. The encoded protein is CASSLGELRGYTF.

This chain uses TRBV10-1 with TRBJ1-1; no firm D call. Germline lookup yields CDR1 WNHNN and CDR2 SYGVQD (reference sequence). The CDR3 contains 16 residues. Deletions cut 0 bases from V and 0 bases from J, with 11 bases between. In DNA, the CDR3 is TGCGCCAGCAGTGAGTCCCTACGGGATCTGAACACTGAAGCTTTCTTT. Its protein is CASSESLRDLNTEAFF.

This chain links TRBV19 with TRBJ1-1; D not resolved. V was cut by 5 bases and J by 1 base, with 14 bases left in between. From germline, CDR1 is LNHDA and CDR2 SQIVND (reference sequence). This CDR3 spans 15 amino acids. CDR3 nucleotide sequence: TGTGCCAGTAGTCCAAGGAGTAGGACGAACACTGAAGCTTTCTTT. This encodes CASSPRSRTNTEAFF.

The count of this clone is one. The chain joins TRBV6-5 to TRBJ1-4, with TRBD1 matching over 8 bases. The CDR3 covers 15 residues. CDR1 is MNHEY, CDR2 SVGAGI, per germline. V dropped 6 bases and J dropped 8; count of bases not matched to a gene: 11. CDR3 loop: CASSDKDREDEKLFF. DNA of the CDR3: TGTGCCAGCAGCGACAAGGACAGGGAGGACGAAAAACTGTTTTTT.

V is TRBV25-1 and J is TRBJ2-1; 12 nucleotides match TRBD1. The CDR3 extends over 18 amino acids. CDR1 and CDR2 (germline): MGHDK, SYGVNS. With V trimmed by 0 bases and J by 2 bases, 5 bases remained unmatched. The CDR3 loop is CASSEYAGQGATYNEQFF. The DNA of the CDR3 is TGTGCCAGCAGTGAATATGCGGGACAGGGGGCCACCTACAATGAGCAGTTCTTC. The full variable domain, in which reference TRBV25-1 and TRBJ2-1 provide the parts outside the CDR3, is EADIYQTPRYLVIGTGKKITLECSQTMGHDKMYWYQQDPGMELHLIHYSYGVNSTEKGDLSSESTVSRIRTEHFPLTLESARPSHTSQYLCASSEYAGQGATYNEQFFGPGTRLTVL.

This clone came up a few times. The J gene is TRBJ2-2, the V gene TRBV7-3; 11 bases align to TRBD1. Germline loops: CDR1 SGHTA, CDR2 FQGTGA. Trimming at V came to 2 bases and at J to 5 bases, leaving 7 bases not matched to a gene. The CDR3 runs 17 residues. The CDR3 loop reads CASSLSLDRGRTGELFF. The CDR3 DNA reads TGTGCCAGCAGCTTATCGTTGGACAGGGGGCGGACCGGGGAGCTGTTTTTT.

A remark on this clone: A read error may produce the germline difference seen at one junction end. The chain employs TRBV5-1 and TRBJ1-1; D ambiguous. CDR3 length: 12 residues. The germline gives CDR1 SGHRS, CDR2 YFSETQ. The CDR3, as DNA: TGCGCCAGCAGCTTGCCAAACACTGAAACTTTCTTT. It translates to CASSLPNTETFF.